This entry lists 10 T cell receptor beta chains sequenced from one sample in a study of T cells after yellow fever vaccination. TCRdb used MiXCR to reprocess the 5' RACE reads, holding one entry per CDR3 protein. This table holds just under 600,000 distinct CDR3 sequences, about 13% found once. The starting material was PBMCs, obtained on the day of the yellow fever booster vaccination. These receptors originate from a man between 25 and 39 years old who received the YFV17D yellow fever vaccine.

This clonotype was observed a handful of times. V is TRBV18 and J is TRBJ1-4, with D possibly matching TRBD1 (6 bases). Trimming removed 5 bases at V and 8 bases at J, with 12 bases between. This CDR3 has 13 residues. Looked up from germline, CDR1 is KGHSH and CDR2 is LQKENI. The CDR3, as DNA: TGTGCCAGCTCAGGAACAGGGAACGAAAAACTGTTTTTT. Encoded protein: CASSGTGNEKLFF.

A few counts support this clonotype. Written as DNA, the CDR3 is TGTGCCAGCGGAACGGGAGCTGGGGCCAACGTCCTGACTTTC. It specifies CASGTGAGANVLTF. The chain couples TRBV19 to TRBJ2-6, with a weak D call TRBD2 (6 bases). The germline CDR1 and CDR2 sequences are LNHDA and SQIVND (reference sequence). The CDR3 loop spans 14 amino acids. V shed 9 bases and J shed 2 bases, with 11 bases lying between them.

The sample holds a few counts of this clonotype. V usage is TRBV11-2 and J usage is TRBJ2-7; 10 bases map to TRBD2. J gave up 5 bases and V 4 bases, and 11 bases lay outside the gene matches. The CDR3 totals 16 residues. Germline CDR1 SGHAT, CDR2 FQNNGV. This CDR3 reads CASSSMSGRAGNEQYF. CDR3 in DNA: TGTGCCAGCAGCTCGATGAGCGGGAGGGCCGGGAACGAGCAGTACTTC.

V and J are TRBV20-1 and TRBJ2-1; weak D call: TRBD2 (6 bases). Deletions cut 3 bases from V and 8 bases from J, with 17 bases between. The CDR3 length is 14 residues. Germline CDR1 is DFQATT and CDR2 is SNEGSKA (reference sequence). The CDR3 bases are TGCAGTGCTAGGTTACTAGCCGAGATACATGAGCAGTTCTTC. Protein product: CSARLLAEIHEQFF.

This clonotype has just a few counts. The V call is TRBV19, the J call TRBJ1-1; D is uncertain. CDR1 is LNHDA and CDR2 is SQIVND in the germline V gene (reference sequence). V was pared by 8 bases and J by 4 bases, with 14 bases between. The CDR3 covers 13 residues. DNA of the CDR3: TGTGCCAGTTGCGGGGTTGAGGGCACTGAAGCTTTCTTT. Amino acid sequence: CASCGVEGTEAFF.

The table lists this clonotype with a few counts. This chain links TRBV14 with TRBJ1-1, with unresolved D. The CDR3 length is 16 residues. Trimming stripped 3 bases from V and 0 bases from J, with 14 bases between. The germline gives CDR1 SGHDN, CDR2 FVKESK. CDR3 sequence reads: CASSQASGRVNTEAFF. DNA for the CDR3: TGTGCCAGCAGCCAGGCTTCGGGGAGGGTGAACACTGAAGCTTTCTTT.

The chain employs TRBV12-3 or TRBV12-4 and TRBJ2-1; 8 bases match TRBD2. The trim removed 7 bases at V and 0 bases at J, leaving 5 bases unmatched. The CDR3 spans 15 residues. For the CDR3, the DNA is TGTGCCAGCACTAAAAGCGGGAGCTCCTACAATGAGCAGTTCTTC. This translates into CASTKSGSSYNEQFF.

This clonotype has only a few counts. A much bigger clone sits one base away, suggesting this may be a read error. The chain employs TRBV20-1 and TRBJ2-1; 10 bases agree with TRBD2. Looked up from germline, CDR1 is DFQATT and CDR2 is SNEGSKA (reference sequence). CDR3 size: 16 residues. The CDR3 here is CCARTLAGAPLHEQFF. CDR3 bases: TGCTGTGCTAGAACGCTAGCGGGAGCGCCGTTACATGAGCAGTTCTTC.

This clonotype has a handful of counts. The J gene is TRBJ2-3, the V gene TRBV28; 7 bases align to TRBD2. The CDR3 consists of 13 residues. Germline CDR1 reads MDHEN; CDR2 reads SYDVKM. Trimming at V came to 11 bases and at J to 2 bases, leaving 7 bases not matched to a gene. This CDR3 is CAGGAGSTDTQYF. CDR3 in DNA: TGTGCCGGGGGAGCGGGATCCACAGATACGCAGTATTTT.

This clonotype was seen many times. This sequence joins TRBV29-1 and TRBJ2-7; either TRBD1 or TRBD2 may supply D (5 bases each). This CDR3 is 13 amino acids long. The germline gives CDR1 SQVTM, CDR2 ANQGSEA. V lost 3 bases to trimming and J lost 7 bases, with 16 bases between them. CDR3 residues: CSVEAGTLYEQYF. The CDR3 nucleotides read TGCAGCGTTGAGGCAGGGACCCTTTATGAGCAGTACTTC.